This T cell receptor beta chain was identified in a study of blood T cell repertoires in COVID-19 (dated by TCRdb to the early 2020s). Some background on the complete study: Samples covering the acute and convalescent phases of COVID-19 were provided by collaborators in the United States, Italy and Spain. The samples were drawn from two sources: the first 160 participants of the ongoing ImmuneRACE study, and 950 to 1,500 subjects contributed by 6 global collaborators. Where HLA class I and class II types were available, the types were taken from metadata supplied by the sample provider, not from assay-based typing. Subjects who had been exposed to COVID-19, were actively infected with it, or had recovered from it provided the deeply sampled blood TCRbeta repertoires that made up the dataset. The repertoires were made available in a free public database intended to serve as a resource for research on the immune response to SARS-CoV-2. Sample metadata almost always included a de-identified subject ID, COVID-19 status, age in years and sex. The material from the prospective study consisted of cDNA or gDNA derived from T cells, B-cell-depleted T cells, or PBMCs.

The immunoSEQ Assay, a bias-controlled multiplex PCR, was used to amplify TCRbeta CDR3 regions from genomic DNA. On the study's bioinformatics: The number of nucleated cells in each sample was estimated from the amplification of reference gene primers within the assay. To quantify the absolute abundance of each unique TCRbeta CDR3 rearrangement, sequence reads were collapsed and filtered. For each sample, productive Simpson clonality was calculated by taking the square root of Simpson's diversity index across productive rearrangements. Entries here come from immuneACCESS through TCRdb and include only in-frame sequences with V and J called. Some clones fail to appear in such tables; in the studies checked, an unresolved V gene covers under half of the shortfall, and the cause of the remainder is unknown. The D gene and trimming were derived from the DNA, and the V and J assignments and clone size from that table. In all, the sample holds hundreds of thousands of clones, and about 86% of those were seen once. The leading ten clones occupy about 3.3% of the sample.

This clone was picked up one time. Its recognized antigen is unknown. No qualities accompany the bases; no much larger clone lies one base away. General study outcomes and caveats: The quantity of clinical and demographic metadata differed by source and by participant and was supplied without curation.

Participants in the prospective study were aged about 18 to 95 years, lived in 20 to 25 United States geographic areas, and enrolled through a virtual design. Cohort assignment in the prospective study relied on participant-reported clinical history from a screening survey and a study questionnaire. In the prospective study, mobile phlebotomists collected whole blood, serum and a nasopharyngeal or oropharyngeal swab from each participant. Additional blood draws and questionnaires over an approximately 2-month period could optionally be provided by prospective study participants. Prospective study blood samples were shipped either frozen or at room temperature before DNA extraction. From the cysteine through the phenylalanine, the CDR3 covers 14 amino acids. The CDR3 DNA has 42 bases and is translated from base 1. V is cut by 4 bases and J by 4 bases, and the space between the germline ends is 11 bases. CDR1 and CDR2 are read off the germline V gene (reference sequence) as LNHDA and SQIVND.

The TCR originated in a woman between 40 and 55 years old with acute COVID-19. Sequenced input: PBMCs or T cells enriched from blood (not recorded which). Recombination joined TRBV19 with TRBJ1-5, with the D gene too uncertain to name. This receptor has the CDR3 CASSRAVGNQPQHF. In nucleotides, the sequence is TGTGCCAGTAGTAGGGCAGTGGGTAATCAGCCCCAGCATTTT.